Shown below are 30 T cell receptor beta chains from a single sample sequenced in a study of cytomegalovirus exposure and HLA in healthy donors. Researchers ran the PCR with 60 Vbeta and 13 Jbeta primers. Generated by immunoSEQ multiplex PCR, the TCRdb table keeps only in-frame clones and is missing some. The table shows roughly 180,000 clones, with less than 90% occurring only once. The material sequenced was PBMCs. The receptors shown here come from a man aged 25 to 40 in good health and CMV-seronegative.

The chain recombines TRBV5-1 with TRBJ2-3, with D possibly being TRBD2 (7 bases). The length of the CDR3 is 15 residues. From germline, CDR1 is SGHRS and CDR2 YFSETQ. V was shortened by 3 bases and J by 4 bases, with 15 bases between the two germline ends. CDR3: CASSSGGRFSDTQYF. In DNA, the CDR3 is TGCGCCAGCAGCTCGGGGGGCCGGTTCTCAGATACGCAGTATTTT.

This chain links TRBV5-8 with TRBJ2-2; the D is unclear. V dropped 3 bases and J dropped 8 bases, with 8 bases sitting between them. The CDR3 loop spans 12 amino acids. From germline, CDR1 is SGHTS and CDR2 YDEGEE. For the CDR3, the DNA is TGTGCCAGCAGCTCGGTGAGGGGGGAGCTGTTTTTT. Amino acids: CASSSVRGELFF. Drawing the rest from reference TRBV5-8 and TRBJ2-2, the complete variable domain is EAGVTQSPTHLIKTRGQQATLRCSPISGHTSVYWYQQALGLGLQFLLWYDEGEERNRGNFPPRFSGRQFPNYSSELNVNALELEDSALYLCASSSVRGELFFGEGSRLTVL.

V and J are TRBV6-5 and TRBJ1-6, with D possibly TRBD1 on 5 matching bases. V lost 2 bases and J lost 10, with 15 bases in between. The germline V gene encodes CDR1 MNHEY and CDR2 SVGAGI. This CDR3 spans 15 amino acids. CDR3 protein: CASSYKSGYGSPLHF. Written as DNA, the CDR3 is TGTGCCAGCAGTTACAAATCAGGGTATGGATCACCCCTCCACTTT.

This chain joins TRBV5-4 and TRBJ2-3; D is unclear. From germline, CDR1 is SGHNT and CDR2 YYREEE (reference sequence). The CDR3 totals 12 residues. Trimming pared 4 bases from V and 2 bases from J, leaving 5 bases between. CDR3 nucleotide sequence: TGTGCCAGCAGCGCGAACACAGATACGCAGTATTTT. It yields the protein CASSANTDTQYF. Using reference TRBV5-4 and TRBJ2-3 for the parts outside the CDR3, the full variable domain is ETGVTQSPTHLIKTRGQQVTLRCSSQSGHNTVSWYQQALGQGPQFIFQYYREEENGRGNFPPRFSGLQFPNYSSELNVNALELDDSALYLCASSANTDTQYFGPGTRLTVL.

The chain is built from TRBV10-3 and TRBJ1-6; D remains ambiguous. There are 13 residues in the CDR3. In germline, CDR1 is ENHRY, CDR2 SYGVKD. The V end lost 4 bases, the J end lost 7 bases, and 8 bases lay between the germline ends. Here the CDR3 reads CAISVEKNSPLHF. The CDR3 nucleotides read TGTGCCATCAGTGTAGAGAAGAATTCACCCCTCCACTTT.

The rearrangement joins TRBV19 to TRBJ1-1; TRBD1 is a possible D gene (6 bases). The CDR3 runs to 12 residues. The V gene lost 5 bases and the J gene lost 7 bases, with 11 bases spanning the gap. Germline V gives CDR1 LNHDA, CDR2 SQIVND (reference sequence). DNA for the CDR3: TGTGCCAGTAGTCTGACAGGCTATGAAGCTTTCTTT. It specifies CASSLTGYEAFF.

The rearrangement joins TRBV6-1 to TRBJ1-2; D is unresolved. Deletions cut 6 bases from V and 4 bases from J, with 15 bases between. The germline V gene encodes CDR1 MNHNS and CDR2 SASEGT. This CDR3 has 14 amino acids. The CDR3 nucleotides are TGTGCCAGCAGGCAGGCTCCTCTGGGCTATGGCTACACCTTC. Translated, it gives CASRQAPLGYGYTF.

V is TRBV7-6 and J is TRBJ1-2, with 7 bases that match TRBD1. The length of the CDR3 is 15 residues. Germline assignment: CDR1 SGHVS and CDR2 FNYEAQ. J was trimmed by 4 bases and V by 5 bases; bases with no gene match: 10. CDR3 DNA: TGTGCCAGCAGCGAGCCGGGGGGGACAGCCTATGGCTACACCTTC. Translation gives CASSEPGGTAYGYTF.

J is TRBJ2-7 and V is TRBV11-2; the D gene is possibly TRBD2 (5 bases). V shed 3 bases and J shed 2 bases, with 23 bases lying between them. This CDR3 spans 18 amino acids. CDR1 is SGHAT, CDR2 FQNNGV, per germline. The CDR3 DNA reads as TGTGCCAGCAGCTTCGGTCTACTTGGGCTCGGGAATCCCTACGAGCAGTACTTC. The encoded protein is CASSFGLLGLGNPYEQYF. The whole variable domain, remainder taken from reference TRBV11-2 and TRBJ2-7, is EAGVAQSPRYKIIEKRQSVAFWCNPISGHATLYWYQQILGQGPKLLIQFQNNGVVDDSQLPKDRFSAERLKGVDSTLKIQPAKLEDSAVYLCASSFGLLGLGNPYEQYFGPGTRLTVT.

V is TRBV4-3 and J is TRBJ1-2; TRBD1 matches 11 bases. The ends lost 0 bases at V and 4 bases at J; junction bases unmatched: 7. Germline V gene sequence: CDR1 LGHNA, CDR2 YSLEER. This CDR3 has 17 amino acids. CDR3 DNA: TGCGCCAGCAGCCAAGATTACGGGACAGGGGGTGGCTATGGCTACACCTTC. Amino acids: CASSQDYGTGGGYGYTF.

V and J are TRBV10-3 and TRBJ1-2; perhaps TRBD1 as D (6 bases). Trimming pared 1 base from V and 7 bases from J, leaving 16 bases between. Germline V gene sequence: CDR1 ENHRY, CDR2 SYGVKD. CDR3 size: 15 residues. The CDR3 region is CAISEWDTNLSGYTF. CDR3 sequence (DNA): TGTGCCATCAGTGAGTGGGACACAAATCTGAGTGGCTACACCTTC.

This chain's CDR3 is CASSYSPNYGYTF. The CDR3 coding sequence is TGTGCCAGCAGTTATAGCCCTAACTATGGCTACACCTTC. The gene calls are TRBV2 and TRBJ1-2; no clear D. The CDR3 sequence is 13 residues long. The germline V gene has CDR1 SNHLY and CDR2 FYNNEI. The germline V and J ends were trimmed by 5 bases and 0 bases, with 7 bases remaining between them.

This clone came up a few times. This chain joins TRBV19 and TRBJ2-2, with TRBD2 identical over 14 bases. The V segment lost 4 bases and the J segment 6 bases; nucleotides outside the gene matches: 1. This CDR3 is 15 amino acids long. From germline, CDR1 is LNHDA and CDR2 SQIVND (reference sequence). CDR3: CASSTGLAGAGELFF. The CDR3 DNA is TGTGCCAGTAGTACGGGACTAGCGGGAGCCGGGGAGCTGTTTTTT.

The V call is TRBV25-1, the J call TRBJ2-1; D unclear. Trimming removed 7 bases from V and 10 bases from J, with 17 bases in between. This CDR3 has 13 amino acids. Germline V gene sequence: CDR1 MGHDK, CDR2 SYGVNS. The CDR3 DNA is TGTGCCAGCACCGAGGCGCGCCGCCGAGAGCAGTTCTTC. It specifies CASTEARRREQFF.

The DNA for the CDR3 is TGCGCCAGCAGCCTTGGGACTAGCGGGAGCGTGTCCGGGGAGCTGTTTTTT. Translation gives CASSLGTSGSVSGELFF. This chain joins TRBV5-1 and TRBJ2-2; TRBD2 agrees at 14 bases. The CDR3 length is 17 residues. CDR1 is SGHRS and CDR2 is YFSETQ in the germline V gene. V lost 4 bases, J lost 6 bases, and 8 bases stayed unmatched. Using reference TRBV5-1 and TRBJ2-2 for the parts outside the CDR3, the full variable domain is KAGVTQTPRYLIKTRGQQVTLSCSPISGHRSVSWYQQTPGQGLQFLFEYFSETQRNKGNFPGRFSGRQFSNSRSEMNVSTLELGDSALYLCASSLGTSGSVSGELFFGEGSRLTVL.

The chain employs TRBV9 and TRBJ2-2; TRBD1 is a possible D gene (7 bases). CDR1 and CDR2 from the germline V gene are SGDLS and YYNGEE. V lost 4 bases and J lost 1, with 11 bases in between. The CDR3 contains 15 residues. The CDR3 DNA reads TGTGCCAGCAGCCGCGGGACAGTGAACACCGGGGAGCTGTTTTTT. Residues: CASSRGTVNTGELFF.

This clone was seen once. The V and J genes are TRBV29-1 and TRBJ1-4; D is ambiguous. The CDR3 contains 13 residues. Germline V gene lookup returns CDR1 SQVTM and CDR2 ANQGSEA. The ends were cut back, 6 bases at V and 8 bases at J, with 16 bases in the middle. CDR3 sequence reads: CSVEGREDEKLFF. The DNA of the CDR3 is TGCAGCGTGGAGGGTCGTGAAGACGAAAAACTGTTTTTT.

CDR3 sequence reads: CASSPTGVSEQFF. CDR3 coding DNA: TGTGCCAGCAGCCCGACAGGGGTGTCTGAGCAGTTCTTC. The chain has TRBV11-3 and TRBJ2-1, with 8 bases that match TRBD1. Looked up from germline, CDR1 is SGHNT and CDR2 is YENEEA. The CDR3 totals 13 residues. The V segment lost 5 bases and the J segment 9 bases; nucleotides outside the gene matches: 6.

V gene TRBV27 combines with J gene TRBJ2-7; D possibly corresponds to TRBD2 (6 bases). The V end lost 5 bases, the J end lost 6 bases, and 11 bases lay between the germline ends. Germline V lookup: CDR1 MNHEY, CDR2 SMNVEV (reference sequence). This CDR3 comprises 12 residues. Written as DNA, the CDR3 is TGTGCCAGCAGTCCTAGCGTGGGCGAGCAGTACTTC. Translating it yields CASSPSVGEQYF.

V and J are TRBV7-8 and TRBJ2-1, with 12 bases aligning to TRBD2. The CDR3 runs 17 residues. Trimming took 4 bases from V and 8 from J; bases not matched to a gene: 12. Germline V gives CDR1 SGHVS, CDR2 FQNEAQ. The CDR3 loop reads CASSSPTGLAGRDEQFF. The CDR3 DNA reads as TGTGCCAGCAGCTCCCCGACGGGACTAGCGGGTAGGGATGAGCAGTTCTTC.

The chain combines TRBV6-5 with TRBJ1-2; 8 bases agree with TRBD1. The length of the CDR3 is 13 residues. The V segment lost 4 bases and the J segment 6 bases; nucleotides outside the gene matches: 4. From germline, CDR1 is MNHEY and CDR2 SVGAGI. For the CDR3, the DNA is TGTGCCAGCAGTTCGACAGGGGTCCATGGCTACACCTTC. Translating it yields CASSSTGVHGYTF.

This rearrangement joins TRBV29-1 to TRBJ2-5; TRBD2 matches at 10 bases. From germline, CDR1 is SQVTM and CDR2 ANQGSEA. With V trimmed by 6 bases and J by 6 bases, 13 bases remained unmatched. The CDR3 contains 15 residues. The CDR3 region has the DNA TGCAGCGTGATGAGGACTAGCGGTATAATGAAGACCCAGTACTTC. It codes for CSVMRTSGIMKTQYF.

The chain carries TRBV15 and TRBJ2-1, with 10 positions matching TRBD2. CDR1 and CDR2 (germline): LNHNV, YYDKDF (reference sequence). V dropped 8 bases and J dropped 4; count of bases not matched to a gene: 2. There are 13 residues in the CDR3. CDR3 DNA: TGTGCCACCTCACTAGCGGGGTACAATGAGCAGTTCTTC. Its protein product is CATSLAGYNEQFF.

The chain has TRBV21-1 and TRBJ2-3; the D segment call TRBD2 is taken from the table without a DNA check. TRBV21-1 is flagged as a pseudogene. The CDR3 has 15 residues. CDR3 DNA sequence: TGTGCCAGCAGCAACAGGACTACTAGCACAGATACGCAGTATTTT. Amino acids: CASSNRTTSTDTQYF.

The chain links TRBV5-5 to TRBJ2-2; 8 nucleotides agree with TRBD2. V shed 0 bases and J 3 bases; nucleotides not matched to a gene: 1. CDR3 length: 15 amino acids. CDR1 SGHKS and CDR2 YYEKEE come from the germline V gene (reference sequence). The CDR3 bases are TGTGCCAGCAGCTTGGCGGGGGGGCACACCGGGGAGCTGTTTTTT. The encoded protein is CASSLAGGHTGELFF.

Here the CDR3 reads CASSMNLGTGAYEQYF. The CDR3 bases are TGTGCCAGTAGTATGAATTTGGGGACAGGGGCCTACGAGCAGTACTTC. The chain couples TRBV19 to TRBJ2-5; 10 bases are a match to TRBD1. Matching the DNA end better, TRBJ2-7 makes the J call doubtful. Germline CDR1 is LNHDA and CDR2 is SQIVND (reference sequence). The CDR3 loop spans 16 amino acids.

The genes are TRBV14 and TRBJ2-2; 7 bases agree with TRBD1. The CDR3 has 14 amino acids. Germline V gene lookup returns CDR1 SGHDN and CDR2 FVKESK. The V segment lost 3 bases and the J segment 6 bases; nucleotides outside the gene matches: 4. CDR3 in DNA: TGTGCCAGCAGCCAGACTACAGGGGCCGGGGAGCTGTTTTTT. It is translated as CASSQTTGAGELFF.

The chain recombines TRBV5-1 with TRBJ2-7; D is perhaps TRBD2 (6 bases). The V end lost 4 bases, the J end lost 2 bases, and 16 bases lay between the germline ends. The CDR3 contains 15 residues. Germline loops: CDR1 SGHRS, CDR2 YFSETQ. In nucleotides, the CDR3 is TGCGCCAGCAGCCACCGGGACTCTCAGACCTACGAGCAGTACTTC. The encoded protein is CASSHRDSQTYEQYF. The entire variable domain, with the rest obtained from reference TRBV5-1 and TRBJ2-7, is as follows: KAGVTQTPRYLIKTRGQQVTLSCSPISGHRSVSWYQQTPGQGLQFLFEYFSETQRNKGNFPGRFSGRQFSNSRSEMNVSTLELGDSALYLCASSHRDSQTYEQYFGPGTRLTVT.

The CDR3 region is CASSPGQSQETQYF. The DNA of the CDR3 is TGTGCCAGCAGCCCGGGACAGTCCCAAGAGACCCAGTACTTC. The rearrangement links TRBV9 to TRBJ2-5; 7 nucleotides align to TRBD1. There are 14 residues in the CDR3. The junction had 4 bases not matched to a gene; V was cut back by 4 bases and J by 1 base. The germline V gene has CDR1 SGDLS and CDR2 YYNGEE.

This clone was found a few times. The genes are TRBV2 and TRBJ1-2; 8 nucleotides agree with TRBD1. The CDR3 is made up of 15 amino acids. With 1 base clipped from V and 4 bases from J, the junction kept 5 bases outside the gene matches. The germline V gene encodes CDR1 SNHLY and CDR2 FYNNEI. The CDR3 coding sequence is TGTGCCAGCAGTGAAGTCAGGGGGCTCAGCTATGGCTACACCTTC. This sequence encodes CASSEVRGLSYGYTF.